The source of this T cell receptor beta chain is a study of blood T cell repertoires in COVID-19. In the authors' workflow: Quantification of nucleated cells was approximated via reference gene primer amplification. Measured with immunoSEQ multiplex PCR; TCRdb has only the in-frame clones, and not every one. V and J calls and clone size are given by that table; D and trimming were obtained from the DNA. Among about 200,000 clones listed, 70% to 90% were seen once. V lost 3 bases to trimming and J lost 0 bases; unmatched junction nucleotides: 2. Germline V gives CDR1 MNHEY, CDR2 SMNVEV (reference sequence). This CDR3 comprises 16 residues.

The sequencing input was peripheral blood. This sequence originates from a woman in her forties or fifties with COVID-19, enrolled during active disease. J is TRBJ2-2 and V is TRBV27, with 9 bases lining up with TRBD2. The chain's CDR3 is CASSLAGGTNTGELFF. CDR3 bases: TGTGCCAGCAGTTTGGCGGGGGGGACGAACACCGGGGAGCTGTTTTTT.